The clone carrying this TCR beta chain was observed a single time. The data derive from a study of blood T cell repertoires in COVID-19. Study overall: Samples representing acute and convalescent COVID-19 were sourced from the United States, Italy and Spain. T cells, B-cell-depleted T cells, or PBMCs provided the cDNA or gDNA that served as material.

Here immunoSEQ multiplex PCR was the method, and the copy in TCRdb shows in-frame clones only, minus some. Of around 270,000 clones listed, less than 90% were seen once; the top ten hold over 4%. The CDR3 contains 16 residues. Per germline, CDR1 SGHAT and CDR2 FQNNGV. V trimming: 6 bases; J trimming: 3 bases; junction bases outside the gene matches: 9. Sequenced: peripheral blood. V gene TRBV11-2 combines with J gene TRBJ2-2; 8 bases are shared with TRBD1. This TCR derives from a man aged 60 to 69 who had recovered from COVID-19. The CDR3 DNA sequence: TGTGCCAGCAGACGAGGATCAGGGGGCGACACCGGGGAGCTGTTTTTT. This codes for CASRRGSGGDTGELFF.